Sequencing of this TCR beta chain was carried out in a study of shared clonotypes between healthy human individuals. The study's findings and limits: The study generally estimated greater richness for naive than memory subsets. Sorted-subset sequencing was shown by rarefaction to be incomplete despite large depth.

The protocol was immunoSEQ multiplex PCR, while the TCRdb copy is restricted to in-frame clones and leaves out a portion. This sample has about 1,800,000 clones, with roughly 94% found just once. Germline-derived CDR1 and CDR2 are SGHDN and FVKESK. Trimming left V 0 bases short and J 4 bases short, with 7 bases between. The CDR3 is 13 residues long. On this clone itself: Antigen unknown.

Only CD45RO-negative cells positively selected for CCR7 counted as naive CD8 cells, so terminally differentiated effector memory CD45RA+ cells were excluded. Sequenced input: naive CD8+ T cells sorted from blood. The TCR was taken from a man aged 18-30 years in good health. The chain has TRBV14 and TRBJ2-7; D remains ambiguous. CDR3 loop: CASSQDWGYEQYF. The CDR3 nucleotides read TGTGCCAGCAGCCAAGATTGGGGTTACGAGCAGTACTTC.